Below, one T cell receptor beta chain is given with its context. This clone was seen only once. The antigen this receptor binds is unknown. Per-base qualities were not stored, and no clone one base away is much larger. The data were obtained in a study of control samples from healthy donors and cancer patients (dated by TCRdb to 2020 to 2022). Measured from the cysteine to the phenylalanine, the CDR3 is 17 residues long. Only the CDR3 DNA is retained, 51 bases long and in frame from the first base. After removal of 5 bases from V and 7 bases from J, the junction retains 11 bases not matched to a gene. Based on the germline V gene, the CDR1 and CDR2 sequences are MNHEY and SVGEGT. Libraries were prepared through the immunoSEQ multiplex PCR assay. TCRdb took over this immuneACCESS table, retaining in-frame rearrangements with V and J assigned. Such tables are incomplete; in checked studies, under half of the missing clones stem from an unresolved V gene, and the remainder is unexplained. The sample contains approximately 89,000 clones, about 89% of them found a single time. 20% to 25% of the sample lies in the top ten.

The sequence joins TRBV6-2 or TRBV6-3 to TRBJ2-1; 13 middle bases align to TRBD2. Sequencing used blood. This sequence was found in a man aged 25-40 years in good health. The sequence in DNA is TGTGCCAGCAGTGACAAGTGGACTAGCGGGGGACCAAATGAGCAGTTCTTC. This gives the protein CASSDKWTSGGPNEQFF.